This T cell receptor beta chain was documented in a study of T cells expressing NK-cell markers. The study, taken as a whole, reports: Of the CD8+ T cell pool in 6 or 7 donors, roughly 1.0-7.5% was accounted for by dominant NKG2C+ clonotypes.

On this clonotype: Its matching antigen is unknown.

Germline V gene data show CDR1 as MNHNS and CDR2 as SASEGT. This CDR3 comprises 13 residues. With the 5' RACE reads reprocessed, TCRdb shows one record per CDR3 protein and no DNA. This sample carries a few hundred thousand distinct CDR3 sequences, with about 3.6% going to the ten biggest clones. The sequence derives from a young man in good health. The sample taken for sequencing was blood T cells: a sorted CD56 or NKG2C T cell subset, CD4+ or CD8+ T cells, or bulk PBMC T cells (not recorded which). The genes are TRBV6-1 and TRBJ2-1; TCRdb names TRBD2, which stays unverified in the absence of DNA. The CDR3 reads CASTERSLHEQFF.